This T cell receptor (beta chain) was retrieved from a study of blood T cell repertoires in COVID-19. About the research overall: Spain, Italy and the United States supplied samples that represented acute and convalescent COVID-19. PBMCs, B-cell-depleted T cells, or T cells were the source of the cDNA or gDNA that made up the material.

The data were produced by immunoSEQ multiplex PCR, yet TCRdb's version contains in-frame clones alone and is incomplete. The sample shows 95,000 to 110,000 clones, over 70% of them seen only once. Material: peripheral blood. The TCR was taken from a human donor in a cohort sampled during active or convalescent COVID-19.

The CDR3 spells CATSGDINTEAFF. The CDR3 bases are TGTGCCACCAGTGGTGACATTAACACTGAAGCTTTCTTT. The chain links TRBV24-1 to TRBJ1-1; D is unresolved. CDR1 and CDR2 from the germline V gene are KGHDR and SFDVKD. V was clipped by 5 bases and J by 2 bases, with 8 bases between them. The CDR3 has 13 residues.